This T cell receptor beta chain was documented in a study of cytomegalovirus exposure and HLA in healthy donors. The wider study: The use of the same platform for the 95 to 150 validation repertoires and the roughly 630 first-cohort repertoires was reported by a later analysis.

The CDR3 covers 15 residues. Trimming pared 2 bases from V and 1 base from J, leaving 11 bases between. Germline lookup yields CDR1 MNHNS and CDR2 SASEGT. TCRdb's copy holds only in-frame clones and misses some; the assay was immunoSEQ multiplex PCR. The sample has 200,000 to 250,000 clones; roughly 87% are singletons. As regards this clone: Its antigen remains unidentified.

Study-level points and caveats: Diagnosis of cytomegalovirus status made by the classifier reportedly showed high specificity and sensitivity. The authors enumerated roughly 160 TCR beta chains as linked to cytomegalovirus.

The genes are TRBV6-1 and TRBJ2-5; tentative D call: TRBD1 (5 bases). The specimen sequenced was PBMCs. The sequence was obtained from a man aged 18 to 30 in good health and CMV-seropositive. The CDR3 spells CASSEFKGFQETQYF. The CDR3 bases are TGTGCCAGCAGTGAATTTAAGGGGTTCCAAGAGACCCAGTACTTC.